A selection of T cell receptor beta chains follows, all from one sample in a study of radiation and T cells in renal cell carcinoma. Assay used: immunoSEQ multiplex PCR; TCRdb lists only in-frame clones, some missing. Among about 150,000 clones listed, 88% were seen once. The sample consisted of blood, taken from a patient whose treatment included radiotherapy and nephrectomy. The receptors originated from a woman between 65 and 79 years old with renal cell carcinoma. Each CDR3 is given with its conserved first and last residue. A row's size may be missing; if present it is once, few, many or a size class.

TRBV5-4 few 14 CASSLGQVNSPLHF
TRBV27 once 14 CASSGRGNNSPLHF
TRBV28 once 13 CASTPGGSYEQYF
TRBV6-1 NA 15 CASSGGAPRATEAFF
TRBV7-2 NA 16 CASSHAMDRFTDTQYF
TRBV7-8 NA 14 CASSFDGPAETQYF
TRBV13 NA 14 CASSLGQGLREQYF
TRBV28 NA 14 CASSFQGGSETQYF
TRBV29-1 few 13 CSAHRGLNTEAFF
TRBV29-1 few 13 CSVEDGGNTEAFF
TRBV5-4 NA 14 CASSLPGVGSEQYF
TRBV5-1 NA 14 CASSVSGGGNEQFF
TRBV28 NA 15 CASSAWTGDYTEAFF
TRBV20-1 NA 11 CSAKGDTEAFF
TRBV19 NA 16 CASSIGSGAGGDTQYF
TRBV4-2 NA 13 CASSQEPSSPLHF
TRBV30 NA 15 CAWSGGTVITGELFF
TRBV4-1 NA 16 CASSQDDLAGANVLTF
TRBV5-1 NA 18 CASSLRTGGAATNEKLFF
TRBV7-2 NA 14 CASSSGLAGHEQYF
TRBV7-9 NA 13 CASSLSVGQPQHF
TRBV5-6 NA 15 CASSLVGTVYNEQFF
TRBV28 NA 16 CASSLVVAGSNSPLHF
TRBV7-8 NA 13 CASSLADRDTQYF
TRBV5-1 NA 14 CASSPEGSKAGYTF
TRBV15 NA 18 CATSRDLGTGGADQPQHF
TRBV27 once 15 CASSSRDTNFNEQFF
TRBV28 NA 14 CASRPLGGVGGYTF
TRBV13 NA 15 CASSPGTSGADTQYF
TRBV29-1 NA 13 CSVWTGANYGYTF
TRBV6-5 few 15 CASSHTGDYNSPLHF
TRBV2 NA 17 CASSELSGREGEGEQFF
TRBV5-1 few 12 CASSLAGGEQYF
TRBV5-1 NA 15 CASSQGGSSTDTQYF
TRBV14 many 13 CASSRDRGRGAFF
TRBV30 NA 18 CAWSEGIGGPSGANVLTF
TRBV6-6 NA 11 CASSSINTQYF
TRBV19 NA 15 CASSIREGGTDTQYF
TRBV18 NA 14 CASSRDRALYEQYF
TRBV15 NA 14 CATSRVATNEKLFF
TRBV5-1 NA 16 CASSQARTGRNYEQYF
TRBV2 once 13 CASSERSGYGYTF
TRBV2 NA 16 CASSASQGGHNYGYTF
TRBV7-9 NA 11 CASSQEASGYF
TRBV4-1 NA 17 CASSQDFSSTASYEQYF
TRBV6-1 once 13 CASSEAGHYGYTF
TRBV28 NA 14 CASRWGRAVYGYTF
TRBV6-5 once 12 CASTTATGELFF
TRBV10-3 NA 13 CAISGGLGNTIYF
TRBV11-1 NA 13 CASTRTGDTEAFF
TRBV11-3 NA 14 CASSLGQGADIQYF
TRBV27 NA 15 CASSRRTGVNYGYTF
TRBV28 NA 13 CASSPWRQETQYF
TRBV15 NA 17 CATSRGKGQGSNQPQHF
TRBV6-1 NA 13 CASSEGGTKSEYF
TRBV19 NA 15 CASSPRTGGNSPLHF